This TCR beta chain was obtained from a study of OX40 agonist ivuxolimab in advanced cancers. The length of the CDR3 is 15 residues. V lost 0 bases to trimming and J lost 4 bases, with 10 bases between them. The germline gives CDR1 LNHNV, CDR2 YYDKDF (reference sequence). Here immunoSEQ multiplex PCR was the method, and the copy in TCRdb shows in-frame clones only, minus some. The table has around 86,000 clones, around nine tenths seen once. The V gene is TRBV15, the J gene TRBJ1-5, with a possible D match to TRBD1 (5 bases). This TCR derives from an adult with an advanced solid tumor such as melanoma, head and neck, liver or kidney cancer. Sequenced material: CD4+ or CD8+ T cells sorted from blood, taken in a trial of the OX40 agonist ivuxolimab. The CDR3 DNA follows: TGTGCCACCAGCAGAGAAGGGGCACCTAATCAGCCCCAGCATTTT. It codes for CATSREGAPNQPQHF.